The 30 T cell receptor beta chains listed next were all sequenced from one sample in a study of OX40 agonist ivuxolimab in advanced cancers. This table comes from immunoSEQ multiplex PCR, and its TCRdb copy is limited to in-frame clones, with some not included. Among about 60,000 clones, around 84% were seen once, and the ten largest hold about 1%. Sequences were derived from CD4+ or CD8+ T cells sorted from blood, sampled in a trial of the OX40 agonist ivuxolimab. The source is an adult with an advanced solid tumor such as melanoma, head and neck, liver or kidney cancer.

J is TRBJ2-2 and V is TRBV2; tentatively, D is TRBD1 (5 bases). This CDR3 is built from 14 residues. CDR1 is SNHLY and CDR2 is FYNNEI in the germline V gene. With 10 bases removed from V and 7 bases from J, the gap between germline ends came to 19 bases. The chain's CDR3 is CATTLRGWGGELFF. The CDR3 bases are TGTGCCACCACACTAAGGGGTTGGGGCGGGGAGCTGTTTTTT.

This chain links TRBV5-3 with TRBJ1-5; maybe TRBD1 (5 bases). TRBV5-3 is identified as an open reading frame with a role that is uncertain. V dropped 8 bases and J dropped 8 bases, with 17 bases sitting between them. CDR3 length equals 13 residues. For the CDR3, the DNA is TGTGCCAGGGGACCCCTTGTGATCGAGCCCCAGCATTTT. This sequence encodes CARGPLVIEPQHF.

CDR3 sequence reads: CASSPMPSYEQYF. The CDR3 region has the DNA TGTGCCAGCAGTCCCATGCCCTCCTACGAGCAGTACTTC. The rearrangement links TRBV28 to TRBJ2-7; D unresolved. Between the trimmed V and J ends, which lost 5 bases and 0 bases, there was a span of 8 bases. Per germline, CDR1 MDHEN and CDR2 SYDVKM. The CDR3 length is 13 residues. The complete variable domain, with remaining parts taken from reference TRBV28 and TRBJ2-7, reads DVKVTQSSRYLVKRTGEKVFLECVQDMDHENMFWYRQDPGLGLRLIYFSYDVKMKEKGDIPEGYSVSREKKERFSLILESASTNQTSMYLCASSPMPSYEQYFGPGTRLTVT.

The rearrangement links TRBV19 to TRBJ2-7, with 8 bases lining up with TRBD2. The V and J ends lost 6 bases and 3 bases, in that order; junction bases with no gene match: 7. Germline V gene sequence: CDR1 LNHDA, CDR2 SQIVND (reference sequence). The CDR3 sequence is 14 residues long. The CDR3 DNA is TGTGCCAGTAGCAGAAACCGGGGGGGCTACGAGCAGTACTTC. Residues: CASSRNRGGYEQYF.

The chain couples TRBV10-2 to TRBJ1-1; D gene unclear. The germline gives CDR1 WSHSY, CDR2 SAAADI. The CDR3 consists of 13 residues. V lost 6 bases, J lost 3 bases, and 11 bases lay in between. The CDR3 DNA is TGCGCCAGCAGCTACCCAGGATACACTGAAGCTTTCTTT. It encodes CASSYPGYTEAFF.

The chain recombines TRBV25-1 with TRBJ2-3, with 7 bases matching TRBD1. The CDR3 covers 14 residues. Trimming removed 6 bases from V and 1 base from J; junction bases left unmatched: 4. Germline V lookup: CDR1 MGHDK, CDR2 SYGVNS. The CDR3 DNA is TGTGCCAGCAGAGGGGGCAGTGGCACAGATACGCAGTATTTT. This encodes CASRGGSGTDTQYF.

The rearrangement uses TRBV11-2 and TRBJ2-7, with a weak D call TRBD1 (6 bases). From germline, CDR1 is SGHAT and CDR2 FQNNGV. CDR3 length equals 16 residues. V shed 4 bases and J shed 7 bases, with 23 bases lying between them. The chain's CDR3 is CASSSPARGLALEQYF. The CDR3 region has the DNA TGTGCCAGCAGCTCCCCCGCCAGGGGCCTTGCTTTAGAGCAGTACTTC.

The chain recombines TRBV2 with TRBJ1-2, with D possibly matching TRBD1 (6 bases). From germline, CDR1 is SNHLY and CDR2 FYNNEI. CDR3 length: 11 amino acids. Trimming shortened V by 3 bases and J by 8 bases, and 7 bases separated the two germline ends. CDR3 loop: CASSDQGGYTF. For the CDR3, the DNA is TGTGCCAGCAGTGACCAGGGGGGCTACACCTTC.

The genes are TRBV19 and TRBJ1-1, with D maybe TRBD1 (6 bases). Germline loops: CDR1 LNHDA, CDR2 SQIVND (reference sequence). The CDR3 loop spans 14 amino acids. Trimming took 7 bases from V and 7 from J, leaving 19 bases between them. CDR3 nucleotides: TGTGCCAGTATCCCCCCTGGGGTCAGGGGTGAAGCTTTCTTT. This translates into CASIPPGVRGEAFF.

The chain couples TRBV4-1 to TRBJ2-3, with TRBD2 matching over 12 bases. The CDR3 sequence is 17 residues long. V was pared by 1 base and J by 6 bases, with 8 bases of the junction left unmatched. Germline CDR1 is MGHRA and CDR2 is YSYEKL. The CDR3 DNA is TGCGCCAGCAGCCAAGTGTTGCTAGCGGGGGGGCCGGATACGCAGTATTTT. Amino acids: CASSQVLLAGGPDTQYF.

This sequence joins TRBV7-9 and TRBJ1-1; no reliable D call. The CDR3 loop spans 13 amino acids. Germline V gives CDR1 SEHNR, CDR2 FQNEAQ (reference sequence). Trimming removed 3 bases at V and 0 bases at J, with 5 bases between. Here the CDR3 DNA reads TGTGCCAGCAGCTTGAGCGTGAACACTGAAGCTTTCTTT. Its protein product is CASSLSVNTEAFF.

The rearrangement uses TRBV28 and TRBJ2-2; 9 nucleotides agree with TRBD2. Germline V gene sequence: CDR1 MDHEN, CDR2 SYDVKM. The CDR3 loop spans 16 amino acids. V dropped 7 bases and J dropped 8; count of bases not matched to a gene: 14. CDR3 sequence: CASTQLPGLASGELFF. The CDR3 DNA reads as TGTGCCAGCACCCAACTGCCGGGACTAGCTTCTGGGGAGCTGTTTTTT. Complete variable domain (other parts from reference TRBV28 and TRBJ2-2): DVKVTQSSRYLVKRTGEKVFLECVQDMDHENMFWYRQDPGLGLRLIYFSYDVKMKEKGDIPEGYSVSREKKERFSLILESASTNQTSMYLCASTQLPGLASGELFFGEGSRLTVL.

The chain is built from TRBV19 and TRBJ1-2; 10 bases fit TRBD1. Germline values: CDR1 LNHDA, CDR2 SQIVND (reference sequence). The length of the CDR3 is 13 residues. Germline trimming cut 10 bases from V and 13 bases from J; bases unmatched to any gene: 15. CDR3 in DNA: TGTGCCACCCAAGCCCATCGACAGGGGGCCGCCACCTTC. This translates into CATQAHRQGAATF.

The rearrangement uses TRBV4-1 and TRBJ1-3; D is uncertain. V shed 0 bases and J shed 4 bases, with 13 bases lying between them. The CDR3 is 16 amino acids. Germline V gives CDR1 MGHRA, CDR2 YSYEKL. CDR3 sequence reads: CASSQDTGLEGNTIYF. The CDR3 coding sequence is TGCGCCAGCAGCCAAGATACGGGCTTAGAAGGAAACACCATATATTTT.

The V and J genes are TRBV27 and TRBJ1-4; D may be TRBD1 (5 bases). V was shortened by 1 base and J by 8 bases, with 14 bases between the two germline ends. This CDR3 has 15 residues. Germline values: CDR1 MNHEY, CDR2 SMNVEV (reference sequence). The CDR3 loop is CASSLWGPGEEKLFF. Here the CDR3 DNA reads TGTGCCAGCAGTTTATGGGGACCCGGGGAGGAAAAACTGTTTTTT.

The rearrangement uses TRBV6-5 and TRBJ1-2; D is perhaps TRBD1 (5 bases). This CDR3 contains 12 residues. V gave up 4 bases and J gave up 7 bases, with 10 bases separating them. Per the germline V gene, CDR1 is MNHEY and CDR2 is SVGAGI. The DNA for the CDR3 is TGTGCCAGCAGTTCGGGGCTAGGTGGCTACACCTTC. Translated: CASSSGLGGYTF.

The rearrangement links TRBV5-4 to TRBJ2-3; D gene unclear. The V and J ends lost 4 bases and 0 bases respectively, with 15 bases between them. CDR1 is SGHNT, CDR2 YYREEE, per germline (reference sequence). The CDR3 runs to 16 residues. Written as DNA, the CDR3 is TGTGCCAGCAGCCCACGGACGCCTACTAGCACAGATACGCAGTATTTT. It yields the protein CASSPRTPTSTDTQYF.

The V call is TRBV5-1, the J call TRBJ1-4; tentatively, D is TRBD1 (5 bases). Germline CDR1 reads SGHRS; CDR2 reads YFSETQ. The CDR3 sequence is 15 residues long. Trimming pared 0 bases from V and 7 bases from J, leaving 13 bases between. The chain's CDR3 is CASSLVPGAGEKLFF. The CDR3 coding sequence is TGCGCCAGCAGCTTGGTACCTGGGGCGGGTGAAAAACTGTTTTTT.

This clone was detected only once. CDR3 DNA sequence: TGTGCCAGCAGCTTGGAGGTACGGGCCTCGGGGACCCAGTACTTC. Residues: CASSLEVRASGTQYF. The gene calls are TRBV7-6 and TRBJ2-5; a possible D gene is TRBD2 (5 bases). Trimming left V 3 bases short and J 7 bases short, with 18 bases between. The V gene's germline CDR1 is SGHVS and CDR2 FNYEAQ. This CDR3 spans 15 amino acids.

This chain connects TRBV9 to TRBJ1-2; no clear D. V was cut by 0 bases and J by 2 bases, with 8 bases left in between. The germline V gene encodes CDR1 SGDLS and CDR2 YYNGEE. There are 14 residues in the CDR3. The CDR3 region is CASSVGPENYGYTF. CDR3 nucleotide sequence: TGTGCCAGCAGCGTAGGGCCAGAGAACTATGGCTACACCTTC.

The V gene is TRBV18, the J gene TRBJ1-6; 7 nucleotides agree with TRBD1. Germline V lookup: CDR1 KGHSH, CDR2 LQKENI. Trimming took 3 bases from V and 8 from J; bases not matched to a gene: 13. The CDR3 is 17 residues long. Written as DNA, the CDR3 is TGTGCCAGCTCACCGCTAGGACCCGGGACAGTCGATTCACCCCTCCACTTT. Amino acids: CASSPLGPGTVDSPLHF.

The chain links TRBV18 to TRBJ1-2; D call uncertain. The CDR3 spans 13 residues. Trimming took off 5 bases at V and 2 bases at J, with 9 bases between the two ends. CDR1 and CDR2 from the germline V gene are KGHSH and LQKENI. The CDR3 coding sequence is TGTGCCAGCTCAACCGCAGAGAACTATGGCTACACCTTC. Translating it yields CASSTAENYGYTF.

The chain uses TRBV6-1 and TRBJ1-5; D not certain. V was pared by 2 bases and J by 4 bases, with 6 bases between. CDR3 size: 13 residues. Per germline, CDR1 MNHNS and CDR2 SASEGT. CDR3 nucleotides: TGTGCCAGCAGTGAATTTGGAAATCAGCCCCAGCATTTT. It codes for CASSEFGNQPQHF.

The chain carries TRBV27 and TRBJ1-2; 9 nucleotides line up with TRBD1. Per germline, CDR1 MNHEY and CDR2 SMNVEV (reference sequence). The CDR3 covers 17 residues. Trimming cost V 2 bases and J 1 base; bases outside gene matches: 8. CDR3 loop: CASSLSRGTGYNYGYTF. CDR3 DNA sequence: TGTGCCAGCAGTTTAAGTCGTGGGACAGGGTATAACTATGGCTACACCTTC.

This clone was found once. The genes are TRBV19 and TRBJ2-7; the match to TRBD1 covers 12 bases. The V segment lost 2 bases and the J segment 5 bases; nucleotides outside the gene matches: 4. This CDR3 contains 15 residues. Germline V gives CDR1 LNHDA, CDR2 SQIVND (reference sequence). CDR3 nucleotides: TGTGCCAGTAGTATATACGGGACAGGGGGCGACGAGCAGTACTTC. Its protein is CASSIYGTGGDEQYF.

CDR3 DNA: TGTGCCAGCAGCCCAACCGTGGCAGGGAGCTCCTACAATGAGCAGTTCTTC. This gives the protein CASSPTVAGSSYNEQFF. V usage is TRBV7-6 and J usage is TRBJ2-1, with D possibly being TRBD1 or TRBD2 (5 bases each). This CDR3 comprises 17 residues. Trimming left V 5 bases short and J 0 bases short, with 17 bases between. Germline CDR1 is SGHVS and CDR2 is FNYEAQ.

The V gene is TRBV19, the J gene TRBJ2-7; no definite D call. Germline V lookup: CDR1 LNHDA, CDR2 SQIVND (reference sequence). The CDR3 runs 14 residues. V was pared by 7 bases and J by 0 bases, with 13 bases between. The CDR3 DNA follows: TGTGCCAGTATTGGGCCCCTGAGCTCCTACGAGCAGTACTTC. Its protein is CASIGPLSSYEQYF. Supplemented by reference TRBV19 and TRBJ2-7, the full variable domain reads DGGITQSPKYLFRKEGQNVTLSCEQNLNHDAMYWYRQDPGQGLRLIYYSQIVNDFQKGDIAEGYSVSREKKESFPLTVTSAQKNPTAFYLCASIGPLSSYEQYFGPGTRLTVT.

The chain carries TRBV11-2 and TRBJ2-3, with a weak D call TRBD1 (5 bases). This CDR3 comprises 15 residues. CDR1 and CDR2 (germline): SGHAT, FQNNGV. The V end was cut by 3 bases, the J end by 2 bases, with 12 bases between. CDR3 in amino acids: CASSFRGDYTDTQYF. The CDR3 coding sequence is TGTGCCAGCAGCTTTAGGGGTGATTACACAGATACGCAGTATTTT.

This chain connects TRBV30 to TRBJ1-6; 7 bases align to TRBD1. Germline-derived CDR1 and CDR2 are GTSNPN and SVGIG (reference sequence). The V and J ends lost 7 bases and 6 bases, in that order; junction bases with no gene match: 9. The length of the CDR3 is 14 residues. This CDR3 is CASSRQGVNSPLHF. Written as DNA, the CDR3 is TGTGCCTCCTCCCGACAGGGAGTTAATTCACCCCTCCACTTT.

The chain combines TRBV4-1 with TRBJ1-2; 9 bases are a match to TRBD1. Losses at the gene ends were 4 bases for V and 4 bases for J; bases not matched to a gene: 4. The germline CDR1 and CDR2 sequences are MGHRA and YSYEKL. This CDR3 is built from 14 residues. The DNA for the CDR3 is TGCGCCAGCAGCCCTACAGGGGGCGCCTATGGCTACACCTTC. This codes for CASSPTGGAYGYTF.